What follows are 24 T cell receptor beta chains derived from one specimen sequenced in a study of PD-1 blockade in mismatch repair-deficient tumors. Method: immunoSEQ multiplex PCR; TCRdb's copy keeps in-frame clones and lacks some. The sample lists about 67,000 clones; 60% to 80% were seen once. The sample here was peripheral blood, taken 2 weeks after starting pembrolizumab. The receptors here all came from an adult with mismatch repair-deficient cancer.

The rearrangement links TRBV5-1 to TRBJ2-2, with 11 bases that match TRBD2. Germline CDR1 reads SGHRS; CDR2 reads YFSETQ. Trimming cost V 1 base and J 0 bases; bases outside gene matches: 2. The CDR3 is 17 amino acids. The CDR3 bases are TGCGCCAGCAGCTTGCTGGGACTAGCGGCGAACACCGGGGAGCTGTTTTTT. It translates to CASSLLGLAANTGELFF.

The CDR3 loop is CASSLGDGTDTQYF. The CDR3 DNA sequence: TGCGCCAGCAGCTTGGGAGACGGCACAGATACGCAGTATTTT. This chain links TRBV5-1 with TRBJ2-3; no reliable D call. The length of the CDR3 is 14 residues. Trimming took 0 bases from V and 1 from J, leaving 6 bases between them. The germline gives CDR1 SGHRS, CDR2 YFSETQ.

The V gene is TRBV6-1, the J gene TRBJ2-1, with D perhaps matching TRBD2 (6 bases). Looked up from germline, CDR1 is MNHNS and CDR2 is SASEGT. This CDR3 contains 14 residues. Trimming pared 7 bases from V and 0 bases from J, leaving 10 bases between. For the CDR3, the DNA is TGTGCCAGCACTCCGACTAGCTCCTACAATGAGCAGTTCTTC. This translates into CASTPTSSYNEQFF.

This clone was observed a single time. The V and J genes are TRBV19 and TRBJ2-5; D unclear. Trimming took 3 bases from V and 7 from J, leaving 12 bases between them. Germline CDR1 and CDR2: LNHDA and SQIVND (reference sequence). This CDR3 region has 13 residues. DNA for the CDR3: TGTGCCAGTAGTATCGGGCTGAAGGGGACCCAGTACTTC. This sequence encodes CASSIGLKGTQYF.

This chain uses TRBV7-3 with TRBJ2-2; D gene unclear. Germline CDR1 reads SGHTA; CDR2 reads FQGTGA. The CDR3 loop spans 16 amino acids. Trimming removed 5 bases at V and 7 bases at J, with 20 bases between. The CDR3 bases are TGTGCCAGCAGCCCAAGAAGTCGACCAGAGAGCGGGGAGCTGTTTTTT. Translation gives CASSPRSRPESGELFF. The full variable domain, completed using reference TRBV7-3 and TRBJ2-2, is GAGVSQTPSNKVTEKGKYVELRCDPISGHTALYWYRQSLGQGPEFLIYFQGTGAADDSGLPNDRFFAVRPEGSVSTLKIQRTERGDSAVYLCASSPRSRPESGELFFGEGSRLTVL.

The rearrangement links TRBV29-1 to TRBJ2-7, with D tentatively TRBD1 (6 bases). Trimming stripped 5 bases from V and 6 bases from J, with 23 bases between. Germline assignment: CDR1 SQVTM and CDR2 ANQGSEA. This CDR3 region has 15 residues. This CDR3 reads CSVRVGASSPGEQYF. The CDR3 coding sequence is TGCAGCGTTAGGGTGGGGGCGAGCTCCCCGGGCGAGCAGTACTTC.

The count of this clone is one. V gene TRBV6-5 combines with J gene TRBJ1-1, with 7 bases matching TRBD1. CDR1 and CDR2 from the germline V gene are MNHEY and SVGAGI. The V and J ends lost 6 bases and 0 bases, in that order; junction bases with no gene match: 4. This CDR3 contains 14 residues. The CDR3 DNA sequence: TGTGCCAGCAGGGCCGGGACAGTGAACACTGAAGCTTTCTTT. Encoded protein: CASRAGTVNTEAFF.

The chain's CDR3 is CSVEEEGLVSYEQYF. The CDR3 DNA sequence: TGCAGCGTTGAAGAAGAGGGACTGGTCTCCTACGAGCAGTACTTC. The V and J genes are TRBV29-1 and TRBJ2-7; TRBD2 is a possible D gene (6 bases). The CDR3 length is 15 residues. The ends were cut back, 0 bases at V and 0 bases at J, with 12 bases in the middle. The germline V gene has CDR1 SQVTM and CDR2 ANQGSEA.

The rearrangement links TRBV9 to TRBJ2-7; no clear D. Germline V gene sequence: CDR1 SGDLS, CDR2 YYNGEE. Trimming removed 3 bases from V and 3 bases from J, with 10 bases in between. This CDR3 spans 13 amino acids. The DNA for the CDR3 is TGTGCCAGCAGCGGAAGTAATGGCTACGAGCAGTACTTC. Its protein is CASSGSNGYEQYF.

The chain has TRBV10-3 and TRBJ1-5; 12 nucleotides line up with TRBD1. V trimming: 9 bases; J trimming: 4 bases; junction bases outside the gene matches: 1. This CDR3 is 13 amino acids long. In germline, CDR1 is ENHRY, CDR2 SYGVKD. This CDR3 reads CAMGQGANQPQHF. The CDR3 nucleotides read TGTGCCATGGGACAGGGGGCGAATCAGCCCCAGCATTTT.

V usage is TRBV5-6 and J usage is TRBJ2-7; the match to TRBD1 covers 7 bases. Germline V lookup: CDR1 SGHDT, CDR2 YYEEEE. V dropped 0 bases and J dropped 6; count of bases not matched to a gene: 3. The CDR3 is 13 amino acids. The chain's CDR3 is CASSLATGTEQYF. The CDR3 DNA sequence: TGTGCCAGCAGCTTGGCGACAGGGACCGAGCAGTACTTC.

This clone appeared once. This rearrangement joins TRBV10-3 to TRBJ2-5, with D uncertain. In germline, CDR1 is ENHRY, CDR2 SYGVKD. This CDR3 is built from 11 residues. Trimming took off 3 bases at V and 1 base at J, with 0 bases between the two ends. This chain's CDR3 is CAISDQETQYF. CDR3 nucleotide sequence: TGTGCCATCAGTGACCAAGAGACCCAGTACTTC.

Written as DNA, the CDR3 is TGTGCCAGCAGCTTTAGGGACGACTCCTACAATGAGCAGTTCTTC. It yields the protein CASSFRDDSYNEQFF. The V call is TRBV11-3, the J call TRBJ2-1, with D perhaps given as TRBD1 or TRBD2 (5 bases each). Germline loops: CDR1 SGHNT, CDR2 YENEEA. CDR3 length: 15 amino acids. V gave up 3 bases and J gave up 0 bases, with 9 bases separating them.

The chain recombines TRBV6-5 with TRBJ2-5; 8 bases are a match to TRBD2. The CDR3 consists of 13 residues. Unmatched junction bases numbered 2, after V lost 6 bases and J lost 2 bases. In germline, CDR1 is MNHEY, CDR2 SVGAGI. This chain's CDR3 is CASRSGGQETQYF. The DNA of the CDR3 is TGTGCCAGCAGAAGCGGGGGTCAAGAGACCCAGTACTTC.

In its sample, this clone was seen a few times. The chain recombines TRBV30 with TRBJ2-1, with TRBD2 identical over 10 bases. The J segment lost 7 bases and the V segment lost 5 bases, leaving 5 bases of the junction unmatched. Germline V lookup: CDR1 GTSNPN, CDR2 SVGIG (reference sequence). This CDR3 has 13 amino acids. The CDR3 DNA reads TGTGCCTGGGAGCGGGAGGGCCGGAATGAGCAGTTCTTC. It codes for CAWEREGRNEQFF.

The chain couples TRBV28 to TRBJ1-5; D may be TRBD1 (6 bases). V was shortened by 6 bases and J by 0 bases, with 12 bases between the two germline ends. Germline CDR1 is MDHEN and CDR2 is SYDVKM. CDR3 size: 15 residues. The CDR3 loop is CASSFGGYSNQPQHF. Here the CDR3 DNA reads TGTGCCAGCAGCTTTGGGGGCTATAGCAATCAGCCCCAGCATTTT.

The chain employs TRBV13 and TRBJ2-3, with D perhaps assigned TRBD1 or TRBD2 (6 bases each). Germline V lookup: CDR1 PRHDT, CDR2 FYEKMQ (reference sequence). CDR3 length: 17 residues. V was clipped by 4 bases and J by 2 bases, with 19 bases between them. The CDR3 DNA reads TGTGCCAGCAGCTCGCTGAGTAGCGGACAGATCACAGATACGCAGTATTTT. Its protein product is CASSSLSSGQITDTQYF.

The chain carries TRBV5-6 and TRBJ2-1, with D hard to call. Germline values: CDR1 SGHDT, CDR2 YYEEEE. CDR3 size: 15 residues. V was shortened by 2 bases and J by 6 bases, with 15 bases between the two germline ends. The CDR3, as DNA: TGTGCCAGCAGCTTCGGAATTAGTTTTTTCAATGAGCAGTTCTTC. It specifies CASSFGISFFNEQFF.

The V call is TRBV30, the J call TRBJ1-3, with D possibly TRBD1 on 5 matching bases. V lost 2 bases and J 4 bases, leaving 12 bases between the germline ends. The germline V gene has CDR1 GTSNPN and CDR2 SVGIG (reference sequence). This CDR3 comprises 14 residues. The DNA of the CDR3 is TGTGCCTGGAGTTCCGGGACCGAAGGAAACACCATATATTTT. The encoded protein is CAWSSGTEGNTIYF.

This chain connects TRBV9 to TRBJ1-1, with unresolved D. V lost 0 bases to trimming and J lost 2 bases, with 11 bases between them. The CDR3 runs 15 residues. Germline V lookup: CDR1 SGDLS, CDR2 YYNGEE. The CDR3 loop is CASSVGEDGNTEAFF. The CDR3 region has the DNA TGTGCCAGCAGCGTAGGCGAGGACGGCAACACTGAAGCTTTCTTT. The whole variable domain, filled in from reference TRBV9 and TRBJ1-1, reads DSGVTQTPKHLITATGQRVTLRCSPRSGDLSVYWYQQSLDQGLQFLIQYYNGEERAKGNILERFSAQQFPDLHSELNLSSLELGDSALYFCASSVGEDGNTEAFFGQGTRLTVV.

The V gene is TRBV2, the J gene TRBJ2-5; the match to TRBD2 covers 8 bases. Germline-derived CDR1 and CDR2 are SNHLY and FYNNEI. This CDR3 is 15 amino acids long. Trimming cost V 6 bases and J 6 bases; bases outside gene matches: 12. In nucleotides, the CDR3 is TGTGCCAGCAGCGAGGGACTAGGCGTGGTCCAGACCCAGTACTTC. It yields the protein CASSEGLGVVQTQYF. The complete variable domain, with remaining parts taken from reference TRBV2 and TRBJ2-5, reads EPEVTQTPSHQVTQMGQEVILRCVPISNHLYFYWYRQILGQKVEFLVSFYNNEISEKSEIFDDQFSVERPDGSNFTLKIRSTKLEDSAMYFCASSEGLGVVQTQYFGPGTRLLVL.

CDR3 sequence (DNA): TGTGCCAGCAGTACAGGGGTTTTCACTGAAGCTTTCTTT. It yields the protein CASSTGVFTEAFF. The rearrangement uses TRBV9 and TRBJ1-1; 7 nucleotides line up with TRBD1. The CDR3 runs to 13 residues. V dropped 5 bases and J dropped 4; count of bases not matched to a gene: 5. The V gene's germline CDR1 is SGDLS and CDR2 YYNGEE.

The J gene is TRBJ2-1, the V gene TRBV7-9; 7 positions match TRBD2. Per the germline V gene, CDR1 is SEHNR and CDR2 is FQNEAQ (reference sequence). This CDR3 is built from 13 residues. With 0 bases clipped from V and 10 bases from J, the junction kept 3 bases outside the gene matches. The chain's CDR3 is CASSLAGGYEQFF. The CDR3 bases are TGTGCCAGCAGCTTAGCGGGAGGGTACGAGCAGTTCTTC.

The chain has TRBV4-1 and TRBJ2-1; the D is unclear. Germline V gene data show CDR1 as MGHRA and CDR2 as YSYEKL. The CDR3 consists of 13 residues. Trimming took 2 bases from V and 5 from J, leaving 7 bases between them. CDR3 region: CASSQIGDNEQFF. The CDR3 bases are TGCGCCAGCAGCCAAATAGGCGACAATGAGCAGTTCTTC.